The next 19 T cell receptor beta chains were all read from a single sample in a study of shared clonotypes between healthy human individuals. Libraries were prepared by immunoSEQ multiplex PCR; TCRdb keeps only in-frame clonotypes and omits some of them. The sample gives roughly 1.4 million clones, approximately 98.5% of which show up once; 0.36% is in the top ten. Sequencing was performed on naive CD4+ T cells sorted from blood. Subset of the sample: CD45RA+ positively selected. The receptors derive from a man aged 25 to 40 in good health.

The chain couples TRBV4-3 to TRBJ2-7; D may be TRBD2 (6 bases). This CDR3 is built from 17 residues. V gave up 3 bases and J gave up 0 bases, with 18 bases separating them. Per the germline V gene, CDR1 is LGHNA and CDR2 is YSLEER. The CDR3, as DNA: TGCGCCAGCAGCCACGTAAAGGCGGGAAGGAGCTCCTACGAGCAGTACTTC. Translation: CASSHVKAGRSSYEQYF.

Concerning this clone: The sample contains more than one DNA sequence encoding this CDR3. The chain has TRBV9 and TRBJ2-3; D gene unclear. V lost 2 bases to trimming and J lost 1 base, with 8 bases between them. There are 14 residues in the CDR3. Germline CDR1 reads SGDLS; CDR2 reads YYNGEE. The CDR3 DNA reads TGTGCCAGCAGCGTGGTGGGTGGCACAGATACGCAGTATTTT. Amino acids: CASSVVGGTDTQYF.

As DNA, the CDR3 is TGTGCCAGCAGTTACTCGAGACAGGGGGCCGGGGAGCAGTACTTC. Its translation: CASSYSRQGAGEQYF. This sequence joins TRBV6-5 and TRBJ2-7; 10 nucleotides align to TRBD1. Germline CDR1 and CDR2: MNHEY and SVGAGI. The V segment lost 0 bases and the J segment 7 bases; nucleotides outside the gene matches: 6. The CDR3 length is 15 residues.

This chain links TRBV5-4 with TRBJ2-7; TRBD2 matches 8 bases. Germline V lookup: CDR1 SGHNT, CDR2 YYREEE (reference sequence). The V segment lost 4 bases and the J segment 2 bases; nucleotides outside the gene matches: 11. This CDR3 has 16 residues. This CDR3 is CASSGMTSEPTYEQYF. CDR3 coding DNA: TGTGCCAGCAGCGGGATGACTAGCGAGCCAACCTACGAGCAGTACTTC.

V and J are TRBV11-2 and TRBJ2-5; no firm D call. Germline lookup yields CDR1 SGHAT and CDR2 FQNNGV. The CDR3 spans 12 residues. V was trimmed by 1 base and J by 3 bases, leaving 3 bases between them. The CDR3 is CASSLVKETQYF. The DNA of the CDR3 is TGTGCCAGCAGCTTAGTTAAAGAGACCCAGTACTTC.

The chain has TRBV15 and TRBJ2-3, with D tentatively TRBD2 (5 bases). Trimming took off 1 base at V and 5 bases at J, with 7 bases between the two ends. The CDR3 runs to 13 residues. The V gene's germline CDR1 is LNHNV and CDR2 YYDKDF (reference sequence). CDR3 residues: CATSRVAGDTQYF. The CDR3 DNA reads as TGTGCCACCAGCAGAGTCGCGGGAGATACGCAGTATTTT.

As concerns this clone: This same CDR3 is encoded by further DNA sequences in the sample. The CDR3 DNA is TGTGCCAGCAGCTTAACCTCCTACGAGCAGTACTTC. Its protein is CASSLTSYEQYF. J is TRBJ2-7 and V is TRBV7-9; D is undetermined. V was shortened by 2 bases and J by 0 bases, with 2 bases between the two germline ends. From germline, CDR1 is SEHNR and CDR2 FQNEAQ (reference sequence). The CDR3 sequence is 12 residues long.

V is TRBV28 and J is TRBJ1-1, with D unclear. Germline V gives CDR1 MDHEN, CDR2 SYDVKM. V gave up 5 bases and J gave up 5 bases, with 9 bases separating them. The CDR3 extends over 12 amino acids. The CDR3 region has the DNA TGTGCCAGCAGTGAAAGGGCTACTGAAGCTTTCTTT. This codes for CASSERATEAFF.

V is TRBV29-1 and J is TRBJ1-2, with D unresolved. The CDR3 sequence is 16 residues long. V shed 0 bases and J shed 4 bases, with 18 bases lying between them. The germline CDR1 and CDR2 sequences are SQVTM and ANQGSEA. CDR3 coding DNA: TGCAGCGTTGAAGATCCGTCGCAGTTCGACTCCTATGGCTACACCTTC. Residues: CSVEDPSQFDSYGYTF.

The chain joins TRBV27 to TRBJ2-5, with 10 bases lining up with TRBD2. The CDR3 is made up of 16 amino acids. Trimming cost V 5 bases and J 2 bases; bases outside gene matches: 8. Germline V gene data show CDR1 as MNHEY and CDR2 as SMNVEV (reference sequence). For the CDR3, the DNA is TGTGCCAGCAGTACCGGGACTAGCGAAAATCAAGAGACCCAGTACTTC. This encodes CASSTGTSENQETQYF.

The rearrangement links TRBV19 to TRBJ2-7, with D perhaps being TRBD1 or TRBD2 (5 bases each). CDR1 is LNHDA, CDR2 SQIVND, per germline (reference sequence). CDR3 length: 16 residues. The V end lost 6 bases, the J end lost 0 bases, and 18 bases lay between the germline ends. CDR3 sequence reads: CASRQPGRGSSYEQYF. The DNA for the CDR3 is TGTGCCAGTAGGCAGCCGGGACGGGGAAGCTCCTACGAGCAGTACTTC.

This clone occurred a few times. The same CDR3 is also encoded by other DNA sequences in this sample. V usage is TRBV18 and J usage is TRBJ1-5; D is uncertain. V lost 3 bases, J lost 0 bases, and 3 bases lay in between. This CDR3 comprises 13 residues. The germline gives CDR1 KGHSH, CDR2 LQKENI. The CDR3 coding sequence is TGTGCCAGCTCACCGGGTAGCAATCAGCCCCAGCATTTT. Translation gives CASSPGSNQPQHF.

This chain links TRBV10-2 with TRBJ2-5; weak D call: TRBD2 (5 bases). V lost 0 bases, J lost 5 bases, and 16 bases lay in between. CDR3 length: 16 residues. Germline lookup yields CDR1 WSHSY and CDR2 SAAADI. The CDR3 sequence is CASSESVGSRRETQYF. The CDR3 region has the DNA TGCGCCAGCAGTGAGTCGGTTGGGAGCCGTCGGGAGACCCAGTACTTC.

Here the CDR3 reads CASSQEGVEEQFF. The CDR3 region has the DNA TGCGCCAGCAGCCAAGAAGGGGTTGAGGAGCAGTTCTTC. V gene TRBV4-1 combines with J gene TRBJ2-1, with a possible D match to TRBD1 (5 bases). CDR1 and CDR2 from the germline V gene are MGHRA and YSYEKL. Between the trimmed V and J ends, which lost 0 bases and 10 bases, there was a span of 10 bases. The CDR3 is 13 residues long.

This chain uses TRBV27 with TRBJ2-3, with 16 bases matching TRBD2. V shed 7 bases and J 0 bases; nucleotides not matched to a gene: 16. The CDR3 has 21 amino acids. CDR1 is MNHEY and CDR2 is SMNVEV in the germline V gene (reference sequence). The CDR3: CASKKRVGGLAGGLSTDTQYF. CDR3 bases: TGTGCCAGCAAAAAAAGGGTCGGGGGACTAGCGGGAGGGCTTAGCACAGATACGCAGTATTTT.

The rearrangement links TRBV5-4 to TRBJ2-2; unclear D gene. V shed 1 base and J shed 6 bases, with 4 bases lying between them. CDR1 is SGHNT, CDR2 YYREEE, per germline (reference sequence). The CDR3 consists of 12 residues. The CDR3 bases are TGTGCCAGCAGCTTGATGGCCGGGGAGCTGTTTTTT. It codes for CASSLMAGELFF.

The DNA of the CDR3 is TGTGCCAGCAGTGAAAGGGGAGAGTACAATCAGCCCCAGCATTTT. Protein product: CASSERGEYNQPQHF. The chain couples TRBV6-1 to TRBJ1-5; D is possibly TRBD1 (5 bases). The CDR3 is 15 amino acids. Per the germline V gene, CDR1 is MNHNS and CDR2 is SASEGT. V was clipped by 2 bases and J by 3 bases, with 11 bases between them.

The chain carries TRBV6-6 and TRBJ2-7; 7 nucleotides match TRBD2. The V and J ends lost 0 bases and 0 bases, in that order; junction bases with no gene match: 2. The CDR3 sequence is 15 residues long. Germline V gives CDR1 MNHNY, CDR2 SVGAGI (reference sequence). In nucleotides, the CDR3 is TGTGCCAGCAGTTACTCCGGGACTAACTCCTACGAGCAGTACTTC. It encodes CASSYSGTNSYEQYF.

V usage is TRBV7-8 and J usage is TRBJ1-4; possibly TRBD1 for D (5 bases). Trimming took off 4 bases at V and 5 bases at J, with 11 bases between the two ends. In germline, CDR1 is SGHVS, CDR2 FQNEAQ. The CDR3 is made up of 14 amino acids. The DNA for the CDR3 is TGTGCCAGCAGCTCAGACAGAGTAAATGAAAAACTGTTTTTT. The encoded protein is CASSSDRVNEKLFF.